The 6 T cell receptor beta chains in this list originate from one sample, sequenced in a study of blood T cell repertoires in COVID-19. The repertoire was sequenced with immunoSEQ multiplex PCR; TCRdb's copy has only in-frame clones and lacks some. The data hold approximately 160,000 clones, with 90% to 95% observed a single time. The sequenced material came from peripheral blood. These receptors were obtained from a woman aged 60-75 years with COVID-19, enrolled during active disease.

The J gene is TRBJ2-1, the V gene TRBV7-2, with 10 bases fitting TRBD2. This CDR3 is 15 amino acids long. Per the germline V gene, CDR1 is SGHTA and CDR2 is FQGNSA. Trimming cost V 6 bases and J 6 bases; bases outside gene matches: 8. The CDR3 here is CASSRVGTSVNEQFF. Written as DNA, the CDR3 is TGTGCCAGCAGTCGGGTAGGGACTAGCGTCAATGAGCAGTTCTTC.

The chain joins TRBV6-6 to TRBJ2-1; TRBD2 aligns across 9 bases. The germline V gene encodes CDR1 MNHNY and CDR2 SVGAGI (reference sequence). The junction had 5 bases not matched to a gene; V was cut back by 6 bases and J by 2 bases. The CDR3 loop spans 15 amino acids. CDR3 residues: CASSSGGPPYNEQFF. In DNA form, the CDR3 reads TGTGCCAGCAGCAGCGGGGGGCCCCCCTACAATGAGCAGTTCTTC.

This chain joins TRBV7-2 and TRBJ1-3; 7 bases fit TRBD1. J gave up 7 bases and V 4 bases, and 10 bases lay outside the gene matches. Germline CDR1 is SGHTA and CDR2 is FQGNSA. This CDR3 contains 15 residues. CDR3 coding DNA: TGTGCCAGCAGCTCAGGGGGACAGCGGAGGAACACCATATATTTT. Translating it yields CASSSGGQRRNTIYF.

The chain uses TRBV5-6 and TRBJ1-5, with TRBD1 as a possible D gene (6 bases). V shed 2 bases and J shed 0 bases, with 18 bases lying between them. This CDR3 contains 18 residues. CDR1 and CDR2 from the germline V gene are SGHDT and YYEEEE. Written as DNA, the CDR3 is TGTGCCAGCAGCTTCCTTGCAGGGGCCAAATATAGCAATCAGCCCCAGCATTTT. It encodes CASSFLAGAKYSNQPQHF. The full variable domain, its missing parts supplied by reference TRBV5-6 and TRBJ1-5, is DAGVTQSPTHLIKTRGQQVTLRCSPKSGHDTVSWYQQALGQGPQFIFQYYEEEERQRGNFPDRFSGHQFPNYSSELNVNALLLGDSALYLCASSFLAGAKYSNQPQHFGDGTRLSIL.

This clone was counted once. The same CDR3 is also encoded by other DNA sequences in this sample. J is TRBJ1-1 and V is TRBV5-4; TRBD1 aligns across 9 bases. After removal of 2 bases from V and 4 bases from J, the junction contained 0 bases not matched to a gene. Germline lookup yields CDR1 SGHNT and CDR2 YYREEE (reference sequence). This CDR3 has 13 residues. The CDR3 DNA follows: TGTGCCAGCAGCTTACAGGGGGCCACTGAAGCTTTCTTT. Translation: CASSLQGATEAFF.

V usage is TRBV6-5 and J usage is TRBJ1-4, with D possibly matching TRBD1 (6 bases). Germline V CDR1 and CDR2: MNHEY, SVGAGI. Trimming pared 6 bases from V and 0 bases from J, leaving 11 bases between. The CDR3 is 15 residues long. The CDR3 loop is CASRSRGATNEKLFF. CDR3 sequence (DNA): TGTGCCAGCAGGAGCAGGGGAGCAACTAATGAAAAACTGTTTTTT.